This TCR beta chain was obtained from a study of sequential checkpoint blockade in melanoma (dated by TCRdb to the late 2010s). About the investigation overall: Using 1:1 randomization, the trial assigned patients either to first-line nivolumab followed by ipilimumab (arm A) or to ipilimumab followed by nivolumab (arm B). Maintenance nivolumab came after both trial sequences.

Concerning this clone itself: What antigen it recognizes has not been identified. One base away there is no much larger clone; base qualities are not given.

Via the germline V gene, CDR1 is MNHNS and CDR2 SASEGT. V loses 10 bases, J loses 5 bases, and the germline ends lie 21 bases apart. The CDR3, from cysteine to phenylalanine, totals 15 residues. CDR3 DNA only is kept here, 45 bases in frame from base 1. Overall study outcomes, separate from this receptor: The response-prediction model combining TCR metrics and mutation burden needs validation in larger, independent patient cohorts.

This specimen's treatment or condition label, interpreted: randomized to nivolumab then ipilimumab (arm A) or the reverse (arm B). None of the patients in the trial had previously been given DNA-damaging chemotherapy. On a FACS Aria II flow cytometer, live CD3+CD8+ cells that were negative for CD19 and CD56 were sorted from thawed PBMCs. CheckMate 064, a randomized, open-label phase II trial of sequential checkpoint blockade, was the source of the samples, all of which came from patients with melanoma. Peripheral blood mononuclear cells were obtained through leukapheresis, purified using Ficoll-Paque, and frozen in human serum containing approximately 10% DMSO. Right after sorting, the blood CD3+CD8+ cells were verified to be >98% pure, and DNA extraction followed. TCRbeta CDR3 regions were immunosequenced from genomic DNA with the immunoSEQ Assay. Before high-throughput sequencing, genomic DNA was amplified using bias-controlled multiplex PCR. In the source study's methods: To quantify the absolute abundance of each unique TCRbeta CDR3 region, the sequences were collapsed and filtered. Clonality, defined as 1 minus Pielou's evenness, was calculated using only productive rearrangements. A previously published method was used to identify clones with significantly greater frequencies in on-treatment samples than in baseline samples. TCRdb limited this immuneACCESS table to in-frame rearrangements with V and J called. A share of clones is missing; checked studies link under half to unresolved V genes, and the rest is unexplained. That table gives V, J and clone size, and the DNA gave D and trimming. The sample table lists about 38,000 clones, roughly 90% of them with a count of one. Roughly 12% of the sample is taken by the ten largest.

The chain employs TRBV6-1 and TRBJ2-1, and TRBD2 may be the D gene, going by 6 matching bases. The clonotype comes from a human donor with melanoma. This specimen was CD8+ T cells sorted from blood (inferred from file names), taken from a patient given nivolumab and ipilimumab in sequence. The CDR3 protein is CATHRGPGENNEQFF. In nucleotides, the sequence is TGTGCCACGCACCGGGGCCCGGGAGAGAACAATGAGCAGTTCTTC.